This T cell receptor beta chain was identified during a study of draining lymph node invasion in breast cancer (TCRdb year 2020). Describing the broader study: Nodal metastasis was diagnosed by histology and cytokeratin immunohistochemistry and confirmed by EpCAM/CD45 flow cytometry. In a separate targeted assay, bulk TCR-beta CDR3 sequencing compared sorted memory regulatory T cells and memory conventional CD4 T cells across breast cancer tissues. From each patient, matched non-invaded and tumor-invaded tumor-draining lymph nodes and the primary tumor were collected, and both Treg and Tconv subsets were profiled. The separate targeted TCR sequencing included lymph nodes from five patients, and primary tumors were also sequenced for most of those five patients.

Study-wide conclusions, independent of this receptor: Shared TCRs between Treg and Tconv subsets were considered suggestive but not proof of common clonal origin. Some clones from the top 100 tumor clones were found in both invaded and non-invaded nodes, which suggests recirculation between the tumor and the draining nodes. The tumor top-100 clone tracking analysis could be carried out in only a couple of patients. In the targeted TCR-seq data, Tregs appeared more clonally expanded than Tconvs in all tissues, and both subsets were less diverse in tumor than lymph nodes. In each tissue, about 13-22% of Treg TCRs were also present in Tconvs, a finding interpreted as suggesting peripheral induction of Tregs. Data could not resolve whether Treg conversion occurred in a given organ or whether converted Tregs recirculated between nodes and tumor.

The library relied on bulk RNA-seq. The sequencer listed for this sample is Illumina HiSeq 2500. As for the authors' bioinformatics: For the separate targeted TCR-seq dataset, CDR3 sequences were extracted and quantified from raw reads using MiXCR version 2.1.5 with default parameters. The separate targeted TCR-seq dataset defined each TCR-beta clone by its combination of V gene, J gene and CDR3 sequence. The separate targeted TCR-seq dataset was filtered by first dropping clones with fewer than three counts and then keeping only the 90% most strongly expressed clones in each sample. In the separate targeted TCR-seq dataset, Treg-Tconv overlap was computed as shared clones divided by total Treg clones per tissue, times 100. TCRdb handled the public reads itself, with Q25 trimming in fastp and clone calling in MiXCR, and kept productive beta chains. For every CDR3 protein sequence, its rows merge into one entry that carries the most common genes and DNA. The V and J calls and clone size come from TCRdb's table, not from the authors' own analysis. Counted in this sample were about 2,900 distinct CDR3 sequences; more than 40% of them appeared once. The top ten constitute around 3.6% of the sample.

Memory regulatory T cells were isolated by sorting for CD4+ CD45RA- CD25high cells. Tumor-draining lymph nodes were classified as non-invaded or invaded according to absence or presence of metastatic tumor cells. T cells were pre-enriched with a Miltenyi Pan T Cell isolation kit before staining and sorting. Primary tumors were characterized by immunohistochemistry for estrogen receptor, progesterone receptor, HER2 and Ki-67. Within a few hours after surgery, fresh surgical tissue was processed by cutting the tissue into small fragments. Tissue fragments were enzymatically digested with Liberase TL plus DNase for about 20 minutes and filtered through a 40-micrometer strainer. After DAPI live/dead staining, cells were sorted on a BD FACS Aria II at about 97-99% purity. Sorted cells were lysed in TCL buffer and RNA was purified with a Norgen Single Cell RNA purification kit including DNase treatment.

A few counts support this clonotype. Its antigen is not yet known. Base qualities are not recorded, but no much larger clone differs from it by a single base. The CDR3 spans 13 residues, from the cysteine through the phenylalanine. CDR3 DNA only is kept here, 39 bases in frame from base 1. The germline V end is reduced by 3 bases and the J end by 8 bases; junction bases left unmatched: 6. CDR1 and CDR2, looked up from the germline V gene (reference sequence), are DFQATT and SNEGSKA. Sequenced material: sorted memory Tregs from a lymph node. Interpreted using the paper, the cell subset or site label stands for: CD45RA-negative sorted CD4+ T cells (memory Tconv or effector/memory Treg). The chain employs TRBV20-1 and TRBJ2-2; the junction holds 7 bases that match TRBD2. The TCR sequence derives from a female donor with luminal breast cancer. CDR3 protein: CSARDGLVGELFF. The DNA is TGCAGTGCTAGGGATGGACTAGTTGGGGAGCTGTTTTTT.